This T cell receptor beta chain came from a study of T cells in Graves' hyperthyroidism and ophthalmopathy. Study observations and caveats: In simple terms, a model built on 13 V-J features told ophthalmopathy apart from stable hyperthyroidism.

The source material, RNA transcripts, was used to amplify TCR beta CDR3 regions. First-round RT-PCR of the TCR CDR3 relied on the HTBI primer set. TCRdb fed the multiplex PCR reads into MiXCR, producing one record per CDR3 protein. This table holds 92,000 or so distinct CDR3 sequences, under 65% found once. Germline V gene lookup returns CDR1 SGHVS and CDR2 FNYEAQ. The CDR3 runs to 14 residues. The V gene lost 5 bases and the J gene lost 2 bases, with 13 bases spanning the gap. As to this clonotype: Its antigen remains unknown.

The source is a woman in her thirties or forties with Graves' hyperthyroidism. V gene TRBV7-6 combines with J gene TRBJ2-7; the D gene is possibly TRBD2 (6 bases). Input material: blood. CDR3 DNA: TGTGCCAGCAGCCGGGGCCGCGGGACCTACGAGCAGTACTTC. This codes for CASSRGRGTYEQYF.